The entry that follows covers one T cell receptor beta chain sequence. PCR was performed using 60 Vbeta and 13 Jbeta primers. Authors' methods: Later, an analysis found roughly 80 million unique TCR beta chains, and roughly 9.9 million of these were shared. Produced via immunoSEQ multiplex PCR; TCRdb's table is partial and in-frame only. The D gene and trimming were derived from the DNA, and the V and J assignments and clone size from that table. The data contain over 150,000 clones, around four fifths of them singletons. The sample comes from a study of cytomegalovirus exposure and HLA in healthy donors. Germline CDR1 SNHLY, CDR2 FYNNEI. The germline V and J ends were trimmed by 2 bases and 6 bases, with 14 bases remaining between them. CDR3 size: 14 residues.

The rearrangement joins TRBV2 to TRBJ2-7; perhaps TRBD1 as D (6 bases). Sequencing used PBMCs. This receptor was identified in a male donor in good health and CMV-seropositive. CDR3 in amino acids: CASSEYQGPGEQYF. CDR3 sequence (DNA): TGTGCCAGCAGTGAATACCAGGGGCCGGGCGAGCAGTACTTC.